A selection of T cell receptor beta chains follows, all from one sample in a study of spatial heterogeneity in lung cancer. MiXCR was run by TCRdb on the 5' RACE reads, yielding one entry per CDR3 protein. This sample has approximately 9,600 distinct CDR3 sequences, with around 12% found just once. Source: lung tumor tissue, taken at surgery. These receptors were obtained from a male donor with early-stage non-small cell lung cancer. The CDR3 runs from the conserved cysteine through the conserved F or W. Clone size, where shown, is once, few, many, or a class for clones that have expanded.

v_gene	abundance	j_gene	CDR3aa
TRBV12-3/TRBV12-4	many	TRBJ2-7	CASSLAPEQYF
TRBV5-1	many	TRBJ2-3	CASSLWGDGTDTQYF
TRBV29-1	medium-sized	TRBJ2-5	CSADIRQGPGETQYF
TRBV7-2	many	TRBJ2-1	CASSPSGGPSINEQFF
TRBV29-1	many	TRBJ2-1	CSVDGTSGRRVYNEQFF
TRBV12-3/TRBV12-4	medium-sized	TRBJ2-5	CASRPSGEETQYF
TRBV12-3/TRBV12-4	medium-sized	TRBJ2-5	CASSAQETQYF
TRBV12-3/TRBV12-4	.	TRBJ1-1	CASWRTGWTEAFF
TRBV28	many	TRBJ1-1	CASSFGVDYTEAFF
TRBV29-1	many	TRBJ2-7	CSVEGGPTYEQYF
TRBV12-3/TRBV12-4	many	TRBJ2-1	CASTLLVGEKPSYNEQFF
TRBV14	many	TRBJ2-3	CASSQDRGSGRATDTQYF
TRBV28	many	TRBJ2-4	CASSVSSLLAKNIQYF
TRBV10-3	medium-sized	TRBJ2-2	CAINLGQQNTGELFF
TRBV7-8	many	TRBJ2-4	CASSEGTSGNIQYF
TRBV7-6	many	TRBJ2-6	CASSLRMGKVANVLTF
TRBV5-1	many	TRBJ2-5	CASSLAPGLAGVQETQYF
TRBV20-1	many	TRBJ2-5	CSARGRKETQYF
TRBV19	medium-sized	TRBJ2-7	CASSRLPGQGYEQYF
TRBV5-1	many	TRBJ1-5	CASSLVPTGGLSNQPQHF
TRBV7-8	medium-sized	TRBJ2-2	CASSPIRGVTGELFF
TRBV28	.	TRBJ2-7	CASSVGYEQYF
TRBV6-2/TRBV6-3	many	TRBJ2-7	CASGGSTREQYF
TRBV7-9	many	TRBJ2-3	CASSQTGTKKRGTDTQYF
TRBV5-6	many	TRBJ1-2	CASSPTEISGYTF
TRBV29-1	medium-sized	TRBJ2-7	CSVEGQGRDEQYF
TRBV20-1	many	TRBJ1-1	CSARETQGGYTEAFF
TRBV4-2	.	TRBJ2-1	CASSQDSTSGREQFF
TRBV28	many	TRBJ2-7	CASRYRVDYEQYF
TRBV7-3	many	TRBJ2-7	CASSLASGPYEQYF
TRBV2	many	TRBJ2-6	CASSPGYASGANVLTF
TRBV4-2	once	TRBJ2-2	CASNRDSNTGELFF
TRBV6-5	medium-sized	TRBJ1-1	CASWRGLDGAEAFF
TRBV12-3/TRBV12-4	many	TRBJ2-2	CASGRLAGETGELFF
TRBV6-6	many	TRBJ2-5	CASSPIAVETQYF
TRBV18	medium-sized	TRBJ2-3	CASSPAREYTDTQYF
TRBV12-5	.	TRBJ2-7	CASGSDRDSLEQYF
TRBV11-1	many	TRBJ2-7	CASSLSGVTYEQYF
TRBV11-2	.	TRBJ1-2	CASRSDRVQKYGYTF
TRBV19	many	TRBJ2-7	CASSIALDGLAGSYEQYF
TRBV6-1	.	TRBJ2-5	CASSESGTQETQYF
TRBV7-2	many	TRBJ2-2	CASSLVSSGELFF
TRBV6-1	many	TRBJ2-7	CASSERTGREQYF
TRBV11-2	medium-sized	TRBJ1-6	CASSLDPTASPLHF
TRBV6-5	many	TRBJ2-7	CASRPPDREHEQYF
TRBV7-2	many	TRBJ2-7	CASSLGLAVYEQYF
TRBV5-6	.	TRBJ2-1	CASRRTGYDEQFF
TRBV12-3/TRBV12-4	medium-sized	TRBJ2-1	CASSPWTGGDEQFF
TRBV29-1	many	TRBJ2-7	CSVAGTGAYEQYF